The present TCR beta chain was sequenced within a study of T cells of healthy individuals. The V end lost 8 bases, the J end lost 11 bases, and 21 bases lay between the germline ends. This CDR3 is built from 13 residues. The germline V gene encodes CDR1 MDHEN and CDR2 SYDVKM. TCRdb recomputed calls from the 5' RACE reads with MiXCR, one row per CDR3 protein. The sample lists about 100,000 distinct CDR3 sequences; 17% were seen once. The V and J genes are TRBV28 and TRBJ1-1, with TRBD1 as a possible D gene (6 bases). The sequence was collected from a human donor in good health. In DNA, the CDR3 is TGTGCCAGCGGGCATCCCGGGGGCTATTATGCTTTCTTT. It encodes CASGHPGGYYAFF.